Below, 23 T cell receptor beta chains from the same sample are listed, as sequenced in a study of shared clonotypes between healthy human individuals. Using immunoSEQ multiplex PCR, the repertoire was profiled, and TCRdb retains in-frame clones only, with some absent. The sample includes hundreds of thousands of clones, roughly four fifths of them seen just once. Source material: PBMCs. These receptors were collected from a woman in her 40s in good health. Some clones in this sample may be carry-over from other donors' samples.

This clone was seen once. The chain has TRBV29-1 and TRBJ1-1; 9 positions match TRBD1. The germline CDR1 and CDR2 sequences are SQVTM and ANQGSEA. The J segment lost 4 bases and the V segment lost 6 bases, leaving 6 bases of the junction unmatched. The CDR3 length is 13 residues. CDR3 bases: TGCAGCGTGGACAGGGGAGGTCTCACTGAAGCTTTCTTT. This translates into CSVDRGGLTEAFF.

In this sample, this clone turned up a few times. The chain carries TRBV7-9 and TRBJ2-5; TRBD1 aligns across 11 bases. CDR1 SEHNR and CDR2 FQNEAQ come from the germline V gene (reference sequence). With V trimmed by 1 base and J by 5 bases, 9 bases remained unmatched. CDR3 size: 17 residues. Written as DNA, the CDR3 is TGTGCCAGCAGCTTAGGCCCTGGGACAGGGGGATTGGAGACCCAGTACTTC. Protein sequence: CASSLGPGTGGLETQYF. The variable domain in full, with the rest retrieved from reference TRBV7-9 and TRBJ2-5, is DTGVSQNPRHKITKRGQNVTFRCDPISEHNRLYWYRQTLGQGPEFLTYFQNEAQLEKSRLLSDRFSAERPKGSFSTLEIQRTEQGDSAMYLCASSLGPGTGGLETQYFGPGTRLLVL.

This chain uses TRBV27 with TRBJ2-4, with D perhaps TRBD1 (6 bases). Looked up from germline, CDR1 is MNHEY and CDR2 is SMNVEV (reference sequence). The CDR3 spans 16 residues. V was pared by 5 bases and J by 3 bases, with 17 bases between. CDR3 sequence: CASSASWDTVKNIQYF. The CDR3 DNA is TGTGCCAGCAGTGCCTCCTGGGACACCGTCAAAAACATTCAGTACTTC.

This sequence joins TRBV27 and TRBJ1-1; 9 nucleotides agree with TRBD1. The ends lost 5 bases at V and 1 base at J; junction bases unmatched: 11. This CDR3 has 17 amino acids. The germline V gene has CDR1 MNHEY and CDR2 SMNVEV (reference sequence). This CDR3 is CASSPAGTGRPNTEAFF. The CDR3 bases are TGTGCCAGCAGTCCGGCCGGGACAGGGAGACCGAACACTGAAGCTTTCTTT.

This chain links TRBV9 with TRBJ1-5, with TRBD1 as a possible D gene (5 bases). Germline V gives CDR1 SGDLS, CDR2 YYNGEE. With 0 bases removed from V and 4 bases from J, the gap between germline ends came to 11 bases. The CDR3 is 15 amino acids. The chain's CDR3 is CASSVEGVANQPQHF. The DNA for the CDR3 is TGTGCCAGCAGCGTAGAAGGGGTAGCTAATCAGCCCCAGCATTTT.

The chain links TRBV10-1 to TRBJ1-1; the D gene is possibly TRBD1 (5 bases). This CDR3 spans 14 amino acids. V lost 6 bases to trimming and J lost 2 bases, with 13 bases between them. Per germline, CDR1 WNHNN and CDR2 SYGVQD (reference sequence). CDR3 nucleotide sequence: TGCGCCAGCAGCGAGGGACTGGGTAACACTGAAGCTTTCTTT. Translating it yields CASSEGLGNTEAFF.

Worth noting for this clone: A much larger clone differs by one base, so this may be a read error. The chain recombines TRBV28 with TRBJ1-5; D is undetermined. CDR1 and CDR2 from the germline V gene are MDHEN and SYDVKM. With 3 bases removed from V and 1 base from J, the gap between germline ends came to 4 bases. The CDR3 contains 13 residues. The CDR3: CASSFISNQPQHF. The CDR3 DNA reads as TGTGCCAGCAGTTTTATAAGCAATCAGCCCCAGCATTTT. Full variable domain (rest looked up from reference TRBV28 and TRBJ1-5): DVKVTQSSRYLVKRTGEKVFLECVQDMDHENMFWYRQDPGLGLRLIYFSYDVKMKEKGDIPEGYSVSREKKERFSLILESASTNQTSMYLCASSFISNQPQHFGDGTRLSIL.

CDR3 DNA sequence: TGTGCCAGCAGCTCCTCACAAATACGGGGAGAGACCCAGTACTTC. Amino acids: CASSSSQIRGETQYF. The chain has TRBV7-8 and TRBJ2-5, with D possibly matching TRBD2 (5 bases). The CDR3 totals 15 residues. The V end was cut by 4 bases, the J end by 4 bases, with 16 bases between. Looked up from germline, CDR1 is SGHVS and CDR2 is FQNEAQ.

The chain has TRBV18 and TRBJ1-1, with 9 bases identical to TRBD1. V lost 6 bases and J lost 4; bases outside the gene matches: 12. Germline CDR1 and CDR2: KGHSH and LQKENI. The CDR3 covers 16 residues. Written as DNA, the CDR3 is TGTGCCAGCTCCCCTGGGACAGGGCGGGTGGTCACTGAAGCTTTCTTT. Translation gives CASSPGTGRVVTEAFF.

Concerning this clone: This may be a read error, as it is one base from a much larger clone. V usage is TRBV7-9 and J usage is TRBJ1-1; D remains ambiguous. Germline loops: CDR1 SEHNR, CDR2 FQNEAQ (reference sequence). The CDR3 runs to 13 residues. The CDR3: CGSSLSENTEAFF. CDR3 sequence (DNA): TGTGGCAGCAGCTTGTCAGAGAACACTGAAGCTTTCTTT.

This chain connects TRBV5-4 to TRBJ1-3; TRBD1 might be the D (5 bases). Looked up from germline, CDR1 is SGHNT and CDR2 is YYREEE (reference sequence). The CDR3 covers 13 residues. With 0 bases removed from V and 6 bases from J, the gap between germline ends came to 7 bases. DNA for the CDR3: TGTGCCAGCAGCTTGGCCAGGGCAAACACCATATATTTT. Amino acids: CASSLARANTIYF.

The V and J genes are TRBV4-1 and TRBJ2-7, with 7 bases lining up with TRBD2. The V segment lost 3 bases and the J segment 7 bases; nucleotides outside the gene matches: 9. Germline CDR1 MGHRA, CDR2 YSYEKL. This CDR3 spans 14 amino acids. For the CDR3, the DNA is TGCGCCAGCAGCCAGGGGACTACCTTTTGGGAGCAGTACTTC. This gives the protein CASSQGTTFWEQYF.

The chain links TRBV6-6 to TRBJ2-3; TRBD2 agrees at 9 bases. Germline assignment: CDR1 MNHNY and CDR2 SVGAGI (reference sequence). CDR3 length equals 15 residues. With 7 bases clipped from V and 7 bases from J, the junction kept 12 bases outside the gene matches. CDR3 loop: CASTPWSSGIYTQYF. As DNA, the CDR3 is TGTGCCAGCACTCCCTGGTCTAGCGGGATTTATACGCAGTATTTT.

The chain couples TRBV10-3 to TRBJ2-1; D not certain. Per the germline V gene, CDR1 is ENHRY and CDR2 is SYGVKD. The CDR3 is 12 amino acids. The V and J ends lost 3 bases and 8 bases respectively, with 8 bases between them. DNA for the CDR3: TGTGCCATCAGTGAAGGGTTGGATGAGCAGTTCTTC. Translated: CAISEGLDEQFF.

DNA for the CDR3: TGTGCCAGCAACTTAGACAGGGGGCTCCACGAGCAGTACTTC. Amino acids: CASNLDRGLHEQYF. V usage is TRBV2 and J usage is TRBJ2-7; 10 bases agree with TRBD1. The CDR3 runs to 14 residues. Germline CDR1 SNHLY, CDR2 FYNNEI. V lost 7 bases and J lost 5; bases outside the gene matches: 8.

Worth noting for this clone: Other nucleotide sequences in the sample specify the same CDR3. In DNA form, the CDR3 reads TGTGCCAGCAGTTTGAGGGACCAGCCCCAGCATTTT. Residues: CASSLRDQPQHF. V and J are TRBV28 and TRBJ1-5, with D tentatively TRBD1 (5 bases). V gave up 3 bases and J gave up 7 bases, with 7 bases separating them. CDR1 is MDHEN and CDR2 is SYDVKM in the germline V gene. This CDR3 has 12 amino acids.

The genes are TRBV9 and TRBJ2-2; tentative D call: TRBD1 (6 bases). Germline CDR1 SGDLS, CDR2 YYNGEE. This CDR3 region has 16 residues. Trimming removed 4 bases at V and 6 bases at J, with 19 bases between. CDR3 DNA sequence: TGTGCCAGCAGCCCGGGACACTCCGTGGGGGCCGGGGAGCTGTTTTTT. As protein: CASSPGHSVGAGELFF.

A few counts support this clone. The V call is TRBV5-1, the J call TRBJ1-1, with a weak D call TRBD1 (5 bases). This CDR3 is built from 14 residues. From germline, CDR1 is SGHRS and CDR2 YFSETQ. Trimming stripped 0 bases from V and 1 base from J, with 7 bases between. The CDR3, as DNA: TGCGCCAGCAGCTTGGTTACAGGGAACACTGAAGCTTTCTTT. This translates into CASSLVTGNTEAFF.

About this clone: Other DNA variants within this sample encode the same CDR3. V gene TRBV18 combines with J gene TRBJ1-1; D is unclear. Germline V CDR1 and CDR2: KGHSH, LQKENI. The CDR3 totals 13 residues. V was clipped by 2 bases and J by 1 base, with 5 bases between them. CDR3 in DNA: TGTGCCAGCTCACCAAGAGAGAACACTGAAGCTTTCTTT. It yields the protein CASSPRENTEAFF.

The rearrangement uses TRBV11-3 and TRBJ2-7, with 10 bases that match TRBD1. The germline V gene encodes CDR1 SGHNT and CDR2 YENEEA. The ends lost 1 base at V and 0 bases at J; junction bases unmatched: 0. The CDR3 has 15 residues. CDR3 region: CASSLGTGGSYEQYF. CDR3 DNA sequence: TGTGCCAGCAGCTTAGGGACAGGGGGCTCCTACGAGCAGTACTTC.

The chain's CDR3 is CASRRGEVVNTEAFF. CDR3 nucleotides: TGTGCCAGCAGGAGGGGGGAGGTGGTGAACACTGAAGCTTTCTTT. The chain links TRBV2 to TRBJ1-1, with a possible D match to TRBD1 (6 bases). CDR3 size: 15 residues. CDR1 SNHLY and CDR2 FYNNEI come from the germline V gene. Trimming took off 6 bases at V and 0 bases at J, with 14 bases between the two ends.

This chain links TRBV7-2 with TRBJ2-2; 9 bases are shared with TRBD1. CDR3 length: 15 amino acids. Trimming took 5 bases from V and 6 from J; bases not matched to a gene: 7. CDR1 and CDR2 from the germline V gene are SGHTA and FQGNSA. The CDR3 is CASSPNRGQAGELFF. In nucleotides, the CDR3 is TGTGCCAGCAGCCCCAACAGGGGGCAGGCCGGGGAGCTGTTTTTT.

V is TRBV5-1 and J is TRBJ2-7; the match to TRBD1 covers 10 bases. CDR3 size: 15 residues. V lost 4 bases and J lost 5; bases outside the gene matches: 9. Germline V lookup: CDR1 SGHRS, CDR2 YFSETQ. The CDR3 nucleotides are TGCGCCAGCAGCCTACTCCGGGACAGGGGCCACGAGCAGTACTTC. Protein: CASSLLRDRGHEQYF.